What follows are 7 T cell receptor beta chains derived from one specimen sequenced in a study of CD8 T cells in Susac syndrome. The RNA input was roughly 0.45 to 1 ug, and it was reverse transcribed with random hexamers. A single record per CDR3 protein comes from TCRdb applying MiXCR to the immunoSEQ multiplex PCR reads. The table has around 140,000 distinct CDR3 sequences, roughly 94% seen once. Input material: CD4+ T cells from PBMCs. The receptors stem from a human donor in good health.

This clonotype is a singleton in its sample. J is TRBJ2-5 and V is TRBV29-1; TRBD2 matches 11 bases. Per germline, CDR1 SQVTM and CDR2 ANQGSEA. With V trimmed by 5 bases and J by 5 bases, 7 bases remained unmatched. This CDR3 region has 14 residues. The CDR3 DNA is TGCAGCGTTCGTAAACTAGCGGGAGTGGAGACCCAGTACTTC. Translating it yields CSVRKLAGVETQYF.

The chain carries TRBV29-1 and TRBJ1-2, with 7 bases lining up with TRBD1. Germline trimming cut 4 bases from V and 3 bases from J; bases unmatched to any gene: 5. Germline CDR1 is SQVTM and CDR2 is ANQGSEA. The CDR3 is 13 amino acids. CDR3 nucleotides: TGCAGCGTTGTTAGGGGGCTAGACTATGGCTACACCTTC. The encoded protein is CSVVRGLDYGYTF.

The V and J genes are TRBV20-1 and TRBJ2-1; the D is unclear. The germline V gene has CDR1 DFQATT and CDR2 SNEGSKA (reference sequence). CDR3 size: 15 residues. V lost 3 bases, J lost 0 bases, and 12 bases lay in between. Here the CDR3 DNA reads TGCAGTGCTAGGGCAGCTGCTAGCTCCTACAATGAGCAGTTCTTC. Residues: CSARAAASSYNEQFF.

The CDR3 region is CASSPATRGKAYNEQFF. CDR3 sequence (DNA): TGTGCCAGCTCACCGGCAACCCGGGGGAAAGCCTACAATGAGCAGTTCTTC. The chain is built from TRBV18 and TRBJ2-1, with a tentative D call TRBD2 (6 bases). This CDR3 is built from 17 residues. V lost 3 bases and J 2 bases, leaving 17 bases between the germline ends. Germline CDR1 is KGHSH and CDR2 is LQKENI.

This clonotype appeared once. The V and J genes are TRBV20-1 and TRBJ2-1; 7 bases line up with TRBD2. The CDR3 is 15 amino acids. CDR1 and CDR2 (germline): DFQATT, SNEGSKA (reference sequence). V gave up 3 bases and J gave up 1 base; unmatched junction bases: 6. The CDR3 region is CSARRELASYNEQFF. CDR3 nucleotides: TGCAGTGCTAGGCGGGAGCTAGCGTCCTACAATGAGCAGTTCTTC.

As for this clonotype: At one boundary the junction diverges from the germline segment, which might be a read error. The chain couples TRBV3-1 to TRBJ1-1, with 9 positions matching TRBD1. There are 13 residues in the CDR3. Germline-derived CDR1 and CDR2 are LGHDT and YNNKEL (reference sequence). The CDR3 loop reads CASSHRDRVRAFF. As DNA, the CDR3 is TGTGCCAGCAGCCACCGGGACAGGGTTCGAGCTTTTTTT.

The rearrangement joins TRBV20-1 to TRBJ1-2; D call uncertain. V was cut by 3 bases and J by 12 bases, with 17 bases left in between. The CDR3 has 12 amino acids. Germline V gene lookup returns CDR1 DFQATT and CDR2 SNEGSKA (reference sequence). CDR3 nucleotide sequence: TGCAGTGCTAGTGTCGTCCAACCAAGGGACACCTTC. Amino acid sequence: CSASVVQPRDTF.